The 26 T cell receptor beta chains reported below all come from one sample, sequenced in a study of beta chain features in type 1 diabetes. Every isolated RNA sample was fully reverse transcribed, so sequencing captured expressed TCRB transcripts. Using immunoSEQ multiplex PCR, the repertoire was profiled, and TCRdb retains in-frame clones only, with some absent. The sample carries some 220,000 clones, under 13% recorded once. Sequenced material: central memory CD4+ T cells from blood. The receptors were gathered from a man aged 18 to 35 in good health.

This clone appeared a few times. V gene TRBV20-1 combines with J gene TRBJ1-4; D gene unclear. Germline V lookup: CDR1 DFQATT, CDR2 SNEGSKA (reference sequence). The CDR3 consists of 11 residues. Trimming took 3 bases from V and 3 from J, leaving 2 bases between them. CDR3 DNA sequence: TGCAGTGCTAGTTCTAATGAAAAACTGTTTTTT. This codes for CSASSNEKLFF.

The CDR3 protein is CAISVGTSSTDTQYF. DNA for the CDR3: TGTGCCATCAGTGTCGGGACATCGAGCACAGATACGCAGTATTTT. The chain employs TRBV10-3 and TRBJ2-3; maybe TRBD1 (6 bases). The CDR3 is made up of 15 amino acids. CDR1 ENHRY and CDR2 SYGVKD come from the germline V gene. Trimming shortened V by 4 bases and J by 0 bases, and 11 bases separated the two germline ends.

The CDR3 is CAISGTSLGNTIYF. Written as DNA, the CDR3 is TGTGCCATCAGTGGGACTTCCCTTGGAAACACCATATATTTT. V usage is TRBV10-3 and J usage is TRBJ1-3; unclear D gene. The germline gives CDR1 ENHRY, CDR2 SYGVKD. This CDR3 region has 14 residues. Deletions cut 4 bases from V and 3 bases from J, with 10 bases between.

This clone showed up just a few times. CDR3 loop: CASSLAQREAYEQYF. In DNA form, the CDR3 reads TGTGCCAGCAGCTTAGCCCAGCGGGAGGCCTACGAGCAGTACTTC. The V and J genes are TRBV7-9 and TRBJ2-7; 9 bases agree with TRBD2. Unmatched junction bases numbered 2, after V lost 0 bases and J lost 2 bases. This CDR3 is 15 amino acids long. Germline assignment: CDR1 SEHNR and CDR2 FQNEAQ (reference sequence).

The chain combines TRBV23-1 with TRBJ1-5, with D tentatively TRBD1 (6 bases). TRBV23-1 is an ORF; its function is uncertain. The ends were cut back, 0 bases at V and 0 bases at J, with 18 bases in the middle. CDR3 length equals 19 residues. CDR3 residues: CASSQSKSRPGDSNQPQHF. The CDR3 region has the DNA TGCGCCAGCAGTCAATCGAAGTCCAGGCCAGGGGATAGCAATCAGCCCCAGCATTTT.

The V and J genes are TRBV1 and TRBJ2-5; TRBD1, the table's D call, lacks a check against the DNA. TRBV1 is noted as a pseudogene. There are 14 residues in the CDR3. CDR3 bases: TGCACCAGCAGCTCCGGACAGAACCAAGAGACCCAGTACTTC. This codes for CTSSSGQNQETQYF.

This chain joins TRBV6-1 and TRBJ2-5; tentatively, D is TRBD1 (6 bases). The CDR3 is 14 residues long. Looked up from germline, CDR1 is MNHNS and CDR2 is SASEGT. V lost 5 bases and J 2 bases, leaving 12 bases between the germline ends. This chain's CDR3 is CASSRTAMQETQYF. CDR3 nucleotides: TGTGCCAGCAGTCGGACAGCTATGCAAGAGACCCAGTACTTC.

V usage is TRBV30 and J usage is TRBJ1-1; D call uncertain. Germline CDR1 and CDR2: GTSNPN and SVGIG (reference sequence). Trimming pared 3 bases from V and 5 bases from J, leaving 13 bases between. This CDR3 has 13 amino acids. CDR3 residues: CAWRDTRWTEAFF. CDR3 in DNA: TGTGCCTGGAGAGACACCCGGTGGACTGAAGCTTTCTTT. The variable domain in full, completed from reference TRBV30 and TRBJ1-1, reads SQTIHQWPATLVQPVGSPLSLECTVEGTSNPNLYWYRQAAGRGLQLLFYSVGIGQISSEVPQNLSASRPQDRQFILSSKKLLLSDSGFYLCAWRDTRWTEAFFGQGTRLTVV.

This clone occurred a few times. The chain couples TRBV7-9 to TRBJ2-7, with 7 bases identical to TRBD1. The CDR3 contains 15 residues. The germline V gene encodes CDR1 SEHNR and CDR2 FQNEAQ (reference sequence). J gave up 4 bases and V 5 bases, and 11 bases lay outside the gene matches. CDR3 bases: TGTGCCAGCAGCCCGTACAGGGGCCCGGCGTACGAGCAGTACTTC. Its translation is CASSPYRGPAYEQYF.

This clone was detected a few times. This chain uses TRBV5-6 with TRBJ1-1; D unclear. The CDR3 contains 14 residues. Germline V gene lookup returns CDR1 SGHDT and CDR2 YYEEEE. The V and J ends lost 1 base and 6 bases respectively, with 13 bases between them. CDR3 loop: CASSLYLEGAEAFF. Written as DNA, the CDR3 is TGTGCCAGCAGCTTGTATCTGGAAGGCGCTGAAGCTTTCTTT.

The chain carries TRBV9 and TRBJ2-4; D gene unclear. Germline lookup yields CDR1 SGDLS and CDR2 YYNGEE. The CDR3 is 16 residues long. The V gene lost 0 bases and the J gene lost 0 bases, with 10 bases spanning the gap. CDR3 in amino acids: CASSVDPFLAKNIQYF. Here the CDR3 DNA reads TGTGCCAGCAGCGTAGATCCGTTTCTAGCCAAAAACATTCAGTACTTC.

The V gene is TRBV7-9, the J gene TRBJ1-1; D remains ambiguous. The CDR3 runs to 11 residues. Germline values: CDR1 SEHNR, CDR2 FQNEAQ (reference sequence). Deletions cut 6 bases from V and 1 base from J, with 3 bases between. CDR3 sequence: CASSGNTEAFF. The CDR3 DNA reads TGTGCCAGCAGTGGGAACACTGAAGCTTTCTTT.

The sample holds many counts of this clone. The chain couples TRBV28 to TRBJ1-1, with D perhaps TRBD1 (5 bases). CDR1 and CDR2 (germline): MDHEN, SYDVKM. This CDR3 has 14 amino acids. V lost 7 bases to trimming and J lost 11 bases, with 23 bases between them. The CDR3 spells CASMGPAVSGHAFF. The CDR3 region has the DNA TGTGCCAGCATGGGGCCAGCCGTCTCCGGTCACGCTTTCTTT.

This chain connects TRBV7-8 to TRBJ2-5, with TRBD1 as a possible D gene (6 bases). V was trimmed by 0 bases and J by 1 base, leaving 21 bases between them. The CDR3 runs 19 residues. In germline, CDR1 is SGHVS, CDR2 FQNEAQ. As DNA, the CDR3 is TGTGCCAGCAGCTTAGCGAAAACTCTAGGAACAGGGACCCAAGAGACCCAGTACTTC. Amino acids: CASSLAKTLGTGTQETQYF.

The V gene is TRBV9, the J gene TRBJ2-1; D possibly matches TRBD1 or TRBD2 (6 bases each). Germline CDR1 and CDR2: SGDLS and YYNGEE. V gave up 6 bases and J gave up 2 bases, with 18 bases separating them. The CDR3 totals 16 residues. CDR3 loop: CASNRLGGGTYNEQFF. CDR3 DNA sequence: TGTGCCAGCAACCGACTAGGGGGAGGCACCTACAATGAGCAGTTCTTC.

This clone was detected only a few times. This sequence joins TRBV11-1 and TRBJ2-1, with 11 bases aligning to TRBD2. Trimming at V came to 5 bases and at J to 4 bases, leaving 4 bases not matched to a gene. The CDR3 sequence is 15 residues long. Germline V gives CDR1 SGHAT, CDR2 FQDESV (reference sequence). As DNA, the CDR3 is TGTGCCAGCAGCGTACTAGCGGGAGCGTACAATGAGCAGTTCTTC. This translates into CASSVLAGAYNEQFF.

This clone was detected only a few times. The chain combines TRBV7-2 with TRBJ2-7; D may be TRBD1 (5 bases). The CDR3 spans 15 residues. The ends were cut back, 0 bases at V and 3 bases at J, with 12 bases in the middle. Germline CDR1 and CDR2: SGHTA and FQGNSA. Written as DNA, the CDR3 is TGTGCCAGCAGCTTAGCGCCGGACACCGTCTACGAGCAGTACTTC. Translated: CASSLAPDTVYEQYF.

The rearrangement uses TRBV2 and TRBJ2-7, with 7 positions matching TRBD2. V dropped 4 bases and J dropped 4; count of bases not matched to a gene: 1. Germline V CDR1 and CDR2: SNHLY, FYNNEI. The CDR3 loop spans 12 amino acids. CDR3 residues: CASSVGGYEQYF. The CDR3 DNA sequence: TGTGCCAGCAGTGTGGGGGGGTACGAGCAGTACTTC.

The rearrangement uses TRBV7-9 and TRBJ2-1; unclear D gene. Deletions cut 5 bases from V and 2 bases from J, with 13 bases between. CDR1 is SEHNR and CDR2 is FQNEAQ in the germline V gene (reference sequence). There are 15 residues in the CDR3. This CDR3 reads CASSTGRTTYNEQFF. As DNA, the CDR3 is TGTGCCAGCAGCACCGGACGGACGACCTACAATGAGCAGTTCTTC.

This clone was seen a handful of times. The rearrangement links TRBV7-3 to TRBJ2-7, with TRBD2 matching 12 bases. The CDR3 contains 15 residues. CDR1 and CDR2 from the germline V gene are SGHTA and FQGTGA. Trimming cost V 5 bases and J 0 bases; bases outside gene matches: 2. Written as DNA, the CDR3 is TGTGCCAGCAGCCAGACTAGCGGGAGCTCCTACGAGCAGTACTTC. Its translation is CASSQTSGSSYEQYF.

The chain links TRBV5-6 to TRBJ2-1, with D possibly being TRBD1 or TRBD2 (5 bases each). This CDR3 has 14 residues. Germline V gene lookup returns CDR1 SGHDT and CDR2 YYEEEE. Trimming shortened V by 4 bases and J by 7 bases, and 15 bases separated the two germline ends. The CDR3 region is CASSGPGPRNEQFF. CDR3 in DNA: TGTGCCAGCAGCGGACCGGGACCCCGAAATGAGCAGTTCTTC.

The V gene is TRBV7-2, the J gene TRBJ2-5; the D gene is possibly TRBD1 (5 bases). This CDR3 is built from 13 residues. Germline V gives CDR1 SGHTA, CDR2 FQGNSA. Trimming cost V 0 bases and J 7 bases, with 9 bases left between them. CDR3 region: CASSLAGAVTQYF. The DNA of the CDR3 is TGTGCCAGCAGCTTAGCAGGGGCTGTGACCCAGTACTTC.

In its sample, this clone was seen many times. As DNA, the CDR3 is TGTGCCTGGAGTGGACCGGGAGGTAGAGATACGCAGTATTTT. It specifies CAWSGPGGRDTQYF. The chain couples TRBV30 to TRBJ2-3, with 7 bases aligning to TRBD2. Per the germline V gene, CDR1 is GTSNPN and CDR2 is SVGIG (reference sequence). This CDR3 spans 14 amino acids. Unmatched junction bases numbered 6, after V lost 1 base and J lost 5 bases.

At least ten counts were recorded for this clone. This chain links TRBV29-1 with TRBJ2-3; D is possibly TRBD1 or TRBD2 (6 bases each). Germline CDR1 SQVTM, CDR2 ANQGSEA. Trimming pared 2 bases from V and 1 base from J, leaving 13 bases between. This CDR3 is 15 amino acids long. The CDR3 here is CSVERGPRGTDTQYF. The CDR3 nucleotides read TGCAGCGTTGAACGGGGGCCCCGGGGCACAGATACGCAGTATTTT.

The table lists this clone with a few counts. The chain combines TRBV7-9 with TRBJ2-3; D is possibly TRBD1 (6 bases). Trimming cost V 3 bases and J 0 bases, with 10 bases left between them. This CDR3 has 15 amino acids. Germline V gene lookup returns CDR1 SEHNR and CDR2 FQNEAQ (reference sequence). The CDR3 here is CASSLDSLSTDTQYF. Here the CDR3 DNA reads TGTGCCAGCAGCTTGGACAGCCTTAGCACAGATACGCAGTATTTT.

A few counts support this clone. The gene calls are TRBV4-2 and TRBJ2-5; D could derive from TRBD1 or TRBD2 (5 bases each). Germline lookup yields CDR1 LGHNA and CDR2 YNFKEQ. CDR3 size: 15 residues. V gave up 2 bases and J gave up 0 bases, with 10 bases separating them. The CDR3 loop reads CASSQSPGHQETQYF. As DNA, the CDR3 is TGTGCCAGCAGCCAATCCCCGGGACACCAAGAGACCCAGTACTTC.